The T cell receptor (beta chain) described here comes from a study of blood T cell repertoires in COVID-19. On the study more broadly: The analysed material was cDNA or gDNA that came from T cells, B-cell-depleted T cells, or PBMCs.

Germline CDR1 KGHSH, CDR2 LQKENI. The ends lost 3 bases at V and 4 bases at J; junction bases unmatched: 5. The CDR3 has 16 amino acids. As handled by the study authors: Scientists estimated how many nucleated cells there were by amplifying reference gene primers. Sequenced by immunoSEQ multiplex PCR; TCRdb stores in-frame clones only, minus some. V, J and clone size derive from that table, while D and trimming were established from the DNA sequence. The sample has about 49,000 clones; approximately 80% are singletons. The gene calls are TRBV18 and TRBJ1-5; 11 nucleotides align to TRBD1. The specimen sequenced was peripheral blood. This TCR was sampled from a man aged 70 or older with active or convalescent COVID-19. Here the CDR3 DNA reads TGTGCCAGCTCACCCGGGACAGGGGGAGGAAATCAGCCCCAGCATTTT. Translated: CASSPGTGGGNQPQHF.